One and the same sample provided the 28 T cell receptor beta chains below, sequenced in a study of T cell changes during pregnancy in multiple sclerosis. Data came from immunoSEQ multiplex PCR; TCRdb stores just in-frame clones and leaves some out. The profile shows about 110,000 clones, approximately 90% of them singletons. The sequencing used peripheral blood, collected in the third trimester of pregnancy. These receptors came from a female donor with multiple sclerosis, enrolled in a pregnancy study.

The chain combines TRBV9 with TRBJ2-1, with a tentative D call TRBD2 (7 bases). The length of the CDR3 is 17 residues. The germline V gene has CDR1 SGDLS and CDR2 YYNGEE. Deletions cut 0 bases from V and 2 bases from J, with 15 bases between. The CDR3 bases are TGTGCCAGCAGCGTAGATGGGGGGAGGGGGGCCTACAATGAGCAGTTCTTC. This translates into CASSVDGGRGAYNEQFF.

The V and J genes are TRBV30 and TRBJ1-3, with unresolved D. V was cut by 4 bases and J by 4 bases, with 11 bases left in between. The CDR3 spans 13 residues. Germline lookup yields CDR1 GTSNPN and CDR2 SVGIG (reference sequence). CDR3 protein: CAWTVSRGNTIYF. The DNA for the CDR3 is TGTGCCTGGACAGTTTCCCGAGGAAACACCATATATTTT.

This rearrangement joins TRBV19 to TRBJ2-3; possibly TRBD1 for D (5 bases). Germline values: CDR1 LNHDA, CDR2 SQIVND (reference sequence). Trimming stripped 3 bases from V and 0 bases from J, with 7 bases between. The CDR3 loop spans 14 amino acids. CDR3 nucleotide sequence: TGTGCCAGTAGTATGACAGCGAGCACAGATACGCAGTATTTT. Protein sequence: CASSMTASTDTQYF.

This chain's CDR3 is CASEVEGQPQHF. The CDR3 coding sequence is TGTGCCAGCGAGGTGGAGGGTCAGCCCCAGCATTTT. This chain uses TRBV6-6 with TRBJ1-5, with D uncertain. V was shortened by 8 bases and J by 6 bases, with 11 bases between the two germline ends. Germline CDR1 and CDR2: MNHNY and SVGAGI (reference sequence). The CDR3 length is 12 residues.

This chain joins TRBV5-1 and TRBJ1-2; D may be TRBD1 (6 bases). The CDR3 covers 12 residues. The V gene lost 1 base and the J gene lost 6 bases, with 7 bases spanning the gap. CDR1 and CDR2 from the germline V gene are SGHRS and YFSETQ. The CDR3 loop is CASSLTGNGYTF. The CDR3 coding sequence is TGCGCCAGCAGCTTGACAGGGAATGGCTACACCTTC.

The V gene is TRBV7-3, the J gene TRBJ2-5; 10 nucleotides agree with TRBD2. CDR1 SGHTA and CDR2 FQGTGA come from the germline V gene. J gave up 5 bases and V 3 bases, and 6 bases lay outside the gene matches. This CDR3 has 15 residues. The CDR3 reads CASSFQAGGPETQYF. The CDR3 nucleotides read TGTGCCAGCAGCTTCCAAGCGGGAGGGCCGGAGACCCAGTACTTC.

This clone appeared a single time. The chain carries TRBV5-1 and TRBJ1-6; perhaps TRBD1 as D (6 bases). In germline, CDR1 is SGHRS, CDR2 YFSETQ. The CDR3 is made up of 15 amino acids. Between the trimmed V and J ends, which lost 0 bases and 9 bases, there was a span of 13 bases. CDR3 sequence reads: CASSLGTERSSPLHF. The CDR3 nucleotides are TGCGCCAGCAGCTTGGGGACAGAACGAAGTTCACCCCTCCACTTT.

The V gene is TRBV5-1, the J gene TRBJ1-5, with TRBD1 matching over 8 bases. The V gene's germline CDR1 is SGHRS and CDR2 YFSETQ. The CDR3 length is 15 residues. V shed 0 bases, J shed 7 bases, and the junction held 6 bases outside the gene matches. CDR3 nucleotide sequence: TGCGCCAGCAGCTTGGGACAGGGGAGCGGACAGCCCCAGCATTTT. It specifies CASSLGQGSGQPQHF. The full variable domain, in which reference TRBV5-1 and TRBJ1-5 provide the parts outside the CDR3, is KAGVTQTPRYLIKTRGQQVTLSCSPISGHRSVSWYQQTPGQGLQFLFEYFSETQRNKGNFPGRFSGRQFSNSRSEMNVSTLELGDSALYLCASSLGQGSGQPQHFGDGTRLSIL.

The CDR3 spells CASSKEYQGPYEQYF. As DNA, the CDR3 is TGTGCCAGCAGCAAAGAGTATCAGGGGCCCTACGAGCAGTACTTC. This chain joins TRBV21-1 and TRBJ2-7; the table's D call, TRBD1, has no DNA check behind it. TRBV21-1 is a recognized pseudogene. This CDR3 region has 15 residues.

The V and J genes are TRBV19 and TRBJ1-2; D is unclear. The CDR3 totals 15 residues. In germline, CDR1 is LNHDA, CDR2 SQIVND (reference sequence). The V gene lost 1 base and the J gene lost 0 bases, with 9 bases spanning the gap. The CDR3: CASSIGQAANYGYTF. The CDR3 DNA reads TGTGCCAGTAGTATAGGGCAGGCAGCTAACTATGGCTACACCTTC.

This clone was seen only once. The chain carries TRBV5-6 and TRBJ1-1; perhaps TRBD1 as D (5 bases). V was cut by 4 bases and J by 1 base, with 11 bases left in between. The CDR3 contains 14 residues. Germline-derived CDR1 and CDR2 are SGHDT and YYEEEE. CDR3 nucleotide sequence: TGTGCCAGCAGCCCGATTACAGGGAACACTGAAGCTTTCTTT. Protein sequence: CASSPITGNTEAFF.

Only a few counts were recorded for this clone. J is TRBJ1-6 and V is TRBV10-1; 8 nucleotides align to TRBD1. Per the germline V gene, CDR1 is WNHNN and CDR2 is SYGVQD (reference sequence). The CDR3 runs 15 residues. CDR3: CAAGGDRPRYSPLHF. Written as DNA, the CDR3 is TGCGCAGCGGGAGGGGACAGGCCGCGTTATTCACCCCTCCACTTT.

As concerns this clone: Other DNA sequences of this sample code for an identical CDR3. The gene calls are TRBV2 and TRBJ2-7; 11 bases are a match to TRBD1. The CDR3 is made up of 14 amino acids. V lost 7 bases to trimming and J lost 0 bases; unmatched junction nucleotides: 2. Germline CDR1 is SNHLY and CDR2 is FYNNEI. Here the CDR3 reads CASTGQGASYEQYF. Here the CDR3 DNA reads TGTGCCAGCACAGGACAGGGGGCCTCCTACGAGCAGTACTTC. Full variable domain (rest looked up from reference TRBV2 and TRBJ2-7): EPEVTQTPSHQVTQMGQEVILRCVPISNHLYFYWYRQILGQKVEFLVSFYNNEISEKSEIFDDQFSVERPDGSNFTLKIRSTKLEDSAMYFCASTGQGASYEQYFGPGTRLTVT.

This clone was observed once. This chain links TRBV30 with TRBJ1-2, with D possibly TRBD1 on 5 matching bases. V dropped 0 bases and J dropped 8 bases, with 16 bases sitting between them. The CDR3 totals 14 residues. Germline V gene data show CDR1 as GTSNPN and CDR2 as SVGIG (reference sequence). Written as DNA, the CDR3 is TGTGCCTGGAGTGTACGTTCCGGGGGTGGAGGCTACACCTTC. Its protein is CAWSVRSGGGGYTF.

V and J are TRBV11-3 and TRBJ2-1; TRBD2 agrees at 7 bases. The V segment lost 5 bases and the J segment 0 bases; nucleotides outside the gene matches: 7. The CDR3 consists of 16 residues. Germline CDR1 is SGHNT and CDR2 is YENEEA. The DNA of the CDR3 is TGTGCCAGCAGCCACCAGCGGGACCCCTCCTACAATGAGCAGTTCTTC. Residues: CASSHQRDPSYNEQFF.

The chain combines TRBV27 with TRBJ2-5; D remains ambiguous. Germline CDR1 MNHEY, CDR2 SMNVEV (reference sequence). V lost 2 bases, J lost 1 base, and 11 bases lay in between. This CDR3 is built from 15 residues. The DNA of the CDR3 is TGTGCCAGCAGTTTAACCTATCTAACCCAAGAGACCCAGTACTTC. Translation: CASSLTYLTQETQYF.

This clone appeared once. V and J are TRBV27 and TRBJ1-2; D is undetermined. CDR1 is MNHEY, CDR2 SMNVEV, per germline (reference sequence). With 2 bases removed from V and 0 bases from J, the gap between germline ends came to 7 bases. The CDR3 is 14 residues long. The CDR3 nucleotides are TGTGCCAGCAGTTTACAGAGGGCTAACTATGGCTACACCTTC. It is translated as CASSLQRANYGYTF.

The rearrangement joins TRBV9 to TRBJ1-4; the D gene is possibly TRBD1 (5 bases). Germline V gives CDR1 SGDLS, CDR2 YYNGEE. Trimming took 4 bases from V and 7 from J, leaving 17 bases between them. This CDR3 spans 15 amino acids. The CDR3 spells CASSPPLGGGEKLFF. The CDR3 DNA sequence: TGTGCCAGCAGCCCCCCCCTGGGGGGGGGTGAAAAACTGTTTTTT.

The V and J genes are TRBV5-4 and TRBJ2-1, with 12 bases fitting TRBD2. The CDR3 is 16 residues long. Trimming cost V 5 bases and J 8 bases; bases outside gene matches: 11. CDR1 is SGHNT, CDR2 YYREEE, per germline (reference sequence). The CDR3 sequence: CASSRASGGGFDEQFF. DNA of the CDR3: TGTGCCAGCAGTAGGGCTAGCGGGGGGGGGTTCGATGAGCAGTTCTTC.

This chain's CDR3 is CASSLGWVPGTEAFF. DNA of the CDR3: TGCGCCAGCAGCTTGGGATGGGTCCCGGGCACTGAAGCTTTCTTT. The V and J genes are TRBV5-1 and TRBJ1-1; D is undetermined. Germline CDR1 is SGHRS and CDR2 is YFSETQ. Between the trimmed V and J ends, which lost 0 bases and 4 bases, there was a span of 13 bases. This CDR3 has 15 amino acids.

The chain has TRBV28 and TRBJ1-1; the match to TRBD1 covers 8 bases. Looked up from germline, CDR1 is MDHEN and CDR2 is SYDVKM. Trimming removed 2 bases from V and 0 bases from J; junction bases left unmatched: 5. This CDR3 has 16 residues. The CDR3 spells CASSLEDRVMNTEAFF. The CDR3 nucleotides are TGTGCCAGCAGTTTAGAGGACAGGGTCATGAACACTGAAGCTTTCTTT. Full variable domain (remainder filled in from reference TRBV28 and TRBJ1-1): DVKVTQSSRYLVKRTGEKVFLECVQDMDHENMFWYRQDPGLGLRLIYFSYDVKMKEKGDIPEGYSVSREKKERFSLILESASTNQTSMYLCASSLEDRVMNTEAFFGQGTRLTVV.

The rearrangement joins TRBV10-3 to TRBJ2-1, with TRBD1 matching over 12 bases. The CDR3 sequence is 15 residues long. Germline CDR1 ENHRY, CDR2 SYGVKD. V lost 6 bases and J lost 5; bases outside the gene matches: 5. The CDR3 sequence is CAIRGTGGDNNEQFF. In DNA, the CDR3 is TGTGCCATCAGGGGGACAGGGGGCGATAACAATGAGCAGTTCTTC.

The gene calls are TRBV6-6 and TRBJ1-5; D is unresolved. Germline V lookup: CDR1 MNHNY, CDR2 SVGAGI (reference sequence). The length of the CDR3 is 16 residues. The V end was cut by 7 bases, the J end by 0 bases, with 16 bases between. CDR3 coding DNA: TGTGCCAGCACCAGGTCCCCTAACGATAGCAATCAGCCCCAGCATTTT. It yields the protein CASTRSPNDSNQPQHF.

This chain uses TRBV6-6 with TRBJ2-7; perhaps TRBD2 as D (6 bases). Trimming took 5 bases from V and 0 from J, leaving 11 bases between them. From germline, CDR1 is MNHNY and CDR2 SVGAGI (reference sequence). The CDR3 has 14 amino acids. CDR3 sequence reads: CASSRDSLSYEQYF. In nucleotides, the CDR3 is TGTGCCAGCAGTCGGGACTCCCTCTCCTACGAGCAGTACTTC.

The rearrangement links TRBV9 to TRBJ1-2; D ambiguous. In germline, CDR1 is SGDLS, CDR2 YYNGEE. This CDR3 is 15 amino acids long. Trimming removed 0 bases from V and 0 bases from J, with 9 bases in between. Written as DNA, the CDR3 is TGTGCCAGCAGCGTAGCTACAGTGCCTAACTATGGCTACACCTTC. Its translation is CASSVATVPNYGYTF.

The CDR3 region has the DNA TGTGCCAGCAGCTTCAGGGGCACCTACGAGCAGTACTTC. This gives the protein CASSFRGTYEQYF. This rearrangement joins TRBV5-6 to TRBJ2-7; maybe TRBD1 (6 bases). The germline V gene encodes CDR1 SGHDT and CDR2 YYEEEE. Between the trimmed V and J ends, which lost 2 bases and 2 bases, there was a span of 8 bases. The CDR3 has 13 residues.

The CDR3 coding sequence is TGTGCCACCAGCAGAGAGAGGGGGGGAAAGACTGAAGCTTTCTTT. Translation: CATSRERGGKTEAFF. The chain uses TRBV15 and TRBJ1-1; D perhaps matches TRBD1 (6 bases). Trimming cost V 0 bases and J 5 bases, with 13 bases left between them. Germline V gene lookup returns CDR1 LNHNV and CDR2 YYDKDF (reference sequence). CDR3 length: 15 residues.

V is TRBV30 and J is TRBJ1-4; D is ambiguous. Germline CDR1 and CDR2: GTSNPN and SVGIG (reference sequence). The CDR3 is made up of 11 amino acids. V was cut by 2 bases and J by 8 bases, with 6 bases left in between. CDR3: CAWSSVEKLFF. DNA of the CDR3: TGTGCCTGGAGTTCAGTGGAAAAACTGTTTTTT.